The clone carrying this T cell receptor beta chain was seen many times. What it binds is unknown. CDR1 DFQATT and CDR2 SNEGSKA come from the germline V gene (reference sequence). J lost 6 bases, V lost 5 bases, and 12 bases had no gene match. The CDR3 contains 15 residues. TCRdb reanalysed the multiplex PCR reads using MiXCR and keeps one entry per CDR3 protein. The sample includes 150,000 to 200,000 distinct CDR3 sequences, about 33% of them seen just once. This entry comes from a study of breast tumors, draining lymph nodes, adjacent tissues. Breast cancer patients provided tissue from their axillary draining lymph nodes. General observations from the study: Compared with lymph nodes, tumors were less diverse; compared with nontumor tissue, more. Most tumor T cells seemingly derive from lymph node, then expand in tumor. Luminal-like breast cancer showed significantly greater tumor-nontumor repertoire similarity than basal-like breast cancer did. Data only fit, rather than demonstrated, lymph node origin of most tumor T cells.

What was sequenced was axillary lymph node tissue. The sequence derives from a female donor with breast cancer. Some clones in this sample may be carry-over from other donors' samples. V usage is TRBV20-1 and J usage is TRBJ2-7; TRBD2 aligns across 11 bases. CDR3 in DNA: TGCAGTGCTGGATTTCACGACGGGACTAGCGGCGAGCAGTACTTC. It yields the protein CSAGFHDGTSGEQYF.